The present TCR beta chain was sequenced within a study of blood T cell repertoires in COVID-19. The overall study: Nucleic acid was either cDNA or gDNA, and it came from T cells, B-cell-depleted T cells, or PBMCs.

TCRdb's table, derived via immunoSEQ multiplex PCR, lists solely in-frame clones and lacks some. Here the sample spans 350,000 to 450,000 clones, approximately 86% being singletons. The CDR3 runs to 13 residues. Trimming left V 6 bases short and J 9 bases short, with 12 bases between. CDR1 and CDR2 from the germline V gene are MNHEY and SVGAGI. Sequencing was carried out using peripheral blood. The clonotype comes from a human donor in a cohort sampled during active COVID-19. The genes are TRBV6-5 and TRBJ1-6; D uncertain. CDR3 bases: TGTGCCAGCAGGCCGGGGAATGGTTCACCCCTCCACTTT. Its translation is CASRPGNGSPLHF.